What follows are 11 T cell receptor beta chains derived from one specimen sequenced in a study of identical twins. One entry per CDR3 protein, called by TCRdb with MiXCR from the 5' RACE reads. The sample carries approximately 600,000 distinct CDR3 sequences, about 7.1% recorded once. These records were also assigned to another study, of yellow fever vaccine responses in identical twins.

Sequenced sample: PBMCs. Source of these receptors: a woman between 18 and 29 years old in good health.

This clonotype has a count of ten or more. J is TRBJ1-5 and V is TRBV28, with a possible D match to TRBD1 (6 bases). The ends were cut back, 4 bases at V and 0 bases at J, with 10 bases in the middle. The V gene's germline CDR1 is MDHEN and CDR2 SYDVKM. The CDR3 covers 15 residues. The CDR3 DNA reads TGTGCCAGCAGTTCGCCGGACAGTAGCAATCAGCCCCAGCATTTT. It translates to CASSSPDSSNQPQHF.

This clonotype appeared a few times. The chain links TRBV10-2 to TRBJ2-1; the D call may be TRBD1 or TRBD2 (5 bases each). CDR1 is WSHSY, CDR2 SAAADI, per germline. V was shortened by 3 bases and J by 13 bases, with 10 bases between the two germline ends. This CDR3 has 11 residues. CDR3 region: CASSDSGPQFF. In nucleotides, the CDR3 is TGCGCCAGCAGTGACTCGGGGCCCCAGTTCTTC.

This clonotype occurred a few times. V is TRBV12-3 or TRBV12-4 and J is TRBJ1-1; 7 bases match TRBD1. After removal of 4 bases from V and 5 bases from J, the junction contained 7 bases not matched to a gene. The CDR3 covers 14 residues. The CDR3 coding sequence is TGTGCCAGCAGTTACCCAGGGGGAGGGACTGAAGCTTTCTTT. It codes for CASSYPGGGTEAFF.

This clonotype was detected many times. The CDR3 DNA reads TGCGCCAGCAGCAACCCTAAGACAGGGGGTTCCCAAGAGACCCAGTACTTC. It yields the protein CASSNPKTGGSQETQYF. This sequence joins TRBV5-1 and TRBJ2-5; 9 bases agree with TRBD1. The junction had 11 bases not matched to a gene; V was cut back by 4 bases and J by 1 base. CDR1 SGHRS and CDR2 YFSETQ come from the germline V gene. CDR3 length: 17 residues. The full variable domain, in which reference TRBV5-1 and TRBJ2-5 provide the parts outside the CDR3, is KAGVTQTPRYLIKTRGQQVTLSCSPISGHRSVSWYQQTPGQGLQFLFEYFSETQRNKGNFPGRFSGRQFSNSRSEMNVSTLELGDSALYLCASSNPKTGGSQETQYFGPGTRLLVL.

Ten or more counts support this clonotype. CDR3 bases: TGTGCCATCTCAAAGAACACCGGGGAGCTGTTTTTT. This encodes CAISKNTGELFF. The J gene is TRBJ2-2, the V gene TRBV10-3; D uncertain. From germline, CDR1 is ENHRY and CDR2 SYGVKD. Trimming left V 8 bases short and J 1 base short, with 5 bases between. The CDR3 has 12 residues.

CDR3 loop: CSARDRYSYEQYF. DNA of the CDR3: TGCAGTGCTAGAGACAGGTACTCCTACGAGCAGTACTTC. The chain is built from TRBV20-1 and TRBJ2-7; D gene ambiguous. The CDR3 covers 13 residues. CDR1 is DFQATT, CDR2 SNEGSKA, per germline (reference sequence). V lost 0 bases to trimming and J lost 0 bases, with 6 bases between them.

This clonotype has only a few counts. The chain links TRBV20-1 to TRBJ2-1, with TRBD2 matching over 10 bases. Germline assignment: CDR1 DFQATT and CDR2 SNEGSKA (reference sequence). The CDR3 totals 14 residues. V lost 6 bases to trimming and J lost 7 bases; unmatched junction nucleotides: 9. CDR3 nucleotide sequence: TGCAGTGCGGACAAGCGGGAGGGGTTTAATGAGCAGTTCTTC. The encoded protein is CSADKREGFNEQFF.

This clonotype was seen many times. The chain employs TRBV12-3 or TRBV12-4 and TRBJ2-5; D unclear. CDR3 length: 15 amino acids. Trimming took off 1 base at V and 5 bases at J, with 14 bases between the two ends. This CDR3 is CASSLDLVGTETQYF. The CDR3 coding sequence is TGTGCCAGCAGTTTAGACCTAGTGGGTACGGAGACCCAGTACTTC.

The chain uses TRBV24-1 and TRBJ1-1, with D uncertain. V shed 3 bases and J shed 3 bases, with 13 bases lying between them. Germline V gene data show CDR1 as KGHDR and CDR2 as SFDVKD. CDR3 size: 15 residues. DNA for the CDR3: TGTGCCACCAGTGATAGGAACGGCAAGTACACTGAAGCTTTCTTT. Translation gives CATSDRNGKYTEAFF.

This chain uses TRBV5-1 with TRBJ2-5; the match to TRBD2 covers 8 bases. Germline V lookup: CDR1 SGHRS, CDR2 YFSETQ. The CDR3 consists of 16 residues. With V trimmed by 4 bases and J by 2 bases, 10 bases remained unmatched. The CDR3 sequence is CASSPGAGGAQETQYF. In DNA form, the CDR3 reads TGCGCCAGCAGCCCGGGGGCGGGAGGTGCACAAGAGACCCAGTACTTC.

The chain carries TRBV7-2 and TRBJ2-1; 10 bases agree with TRBD2. V dropped 5 bases and J dropped 4; count of bases not matched to a gene: 8. The CDR3 is made up of 16 amino acids. Per the germline V gene, CDR1 is SGHTA and CDR2 is FQGNSA. CDR3 region: CASSPTGTSVYNEQFF. CDR3 DNA sequence: TGTGCCAGCAGCCCAACCGGGACTAGCGTGTACAATGAGCAGTTCTTC.